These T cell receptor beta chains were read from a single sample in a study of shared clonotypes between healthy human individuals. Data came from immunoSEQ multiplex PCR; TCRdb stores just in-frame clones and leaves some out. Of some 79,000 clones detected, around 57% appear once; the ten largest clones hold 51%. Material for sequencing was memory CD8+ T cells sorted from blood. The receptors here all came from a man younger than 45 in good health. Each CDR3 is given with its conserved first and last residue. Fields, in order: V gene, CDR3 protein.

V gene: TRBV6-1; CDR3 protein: CASSSGLAVTDTQYF
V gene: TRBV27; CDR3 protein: CASSGSWIRNTGELFF
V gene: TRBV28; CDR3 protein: CASSLFPNEQFF
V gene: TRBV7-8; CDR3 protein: CASSLAPQTKNIQYF
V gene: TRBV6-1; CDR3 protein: CASIGGRGTGELFF
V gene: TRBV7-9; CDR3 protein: CASATLVWEQYF
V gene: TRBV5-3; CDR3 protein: CARSLRSDVDTEAFF
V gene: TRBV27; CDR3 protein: CASSKFRDSNEQFF
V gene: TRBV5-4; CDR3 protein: CASSHKGQGAPYEQYF
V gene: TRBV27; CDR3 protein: CASSLTGGASYNEQFF
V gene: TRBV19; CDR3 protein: CASSIVGQPQHF
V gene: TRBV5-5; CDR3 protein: CASSSGPHNEQFF
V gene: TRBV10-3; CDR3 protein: CAISEPGQGLAEQYF
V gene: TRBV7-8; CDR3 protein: CASSLGVTSLHEQFF
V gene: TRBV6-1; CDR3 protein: CASSGLEGTQYF
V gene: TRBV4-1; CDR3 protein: CASSQANMGLAYNEQFF
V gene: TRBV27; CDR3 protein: CASSLLAGEDEQFF
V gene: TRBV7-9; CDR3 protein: CASSHILGNTEAFF
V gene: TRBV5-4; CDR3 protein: CASSLAAQNTGELFF
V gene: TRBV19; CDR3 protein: CASSIAGGSSYNEQFF
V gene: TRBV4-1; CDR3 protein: CASSQEGGISYGYTF
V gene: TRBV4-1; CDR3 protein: CASSQVHLAGGHYNEQFF
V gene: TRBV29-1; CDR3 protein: CSVDRLLRTDTQYF
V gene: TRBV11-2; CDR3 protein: CASTSFGSTDTQYF
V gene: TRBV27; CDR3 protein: CASSTLRDASTDTQYF
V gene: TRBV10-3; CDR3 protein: CAIDTSGVGNEQFF
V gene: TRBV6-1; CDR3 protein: CASSEGDGSYEQYF
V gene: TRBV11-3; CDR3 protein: CASSKRTGGPGDNEQFF
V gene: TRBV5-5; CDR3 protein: CASSLAGLAHSGANVLTF